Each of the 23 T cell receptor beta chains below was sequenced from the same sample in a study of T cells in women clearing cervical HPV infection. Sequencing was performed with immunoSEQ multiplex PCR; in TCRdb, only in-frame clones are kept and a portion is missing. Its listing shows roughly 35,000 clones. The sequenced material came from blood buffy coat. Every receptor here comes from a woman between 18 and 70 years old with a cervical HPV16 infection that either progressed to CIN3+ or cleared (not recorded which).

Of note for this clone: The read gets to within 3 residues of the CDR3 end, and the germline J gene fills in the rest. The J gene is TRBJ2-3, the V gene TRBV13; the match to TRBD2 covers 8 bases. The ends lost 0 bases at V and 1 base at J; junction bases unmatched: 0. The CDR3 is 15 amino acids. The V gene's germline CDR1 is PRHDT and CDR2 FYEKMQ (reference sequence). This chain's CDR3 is CASSLGTSGTDTQYF. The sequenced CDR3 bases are TGTGCCAGCAGCTTAGGGACTAGCGGCACAGATACG.

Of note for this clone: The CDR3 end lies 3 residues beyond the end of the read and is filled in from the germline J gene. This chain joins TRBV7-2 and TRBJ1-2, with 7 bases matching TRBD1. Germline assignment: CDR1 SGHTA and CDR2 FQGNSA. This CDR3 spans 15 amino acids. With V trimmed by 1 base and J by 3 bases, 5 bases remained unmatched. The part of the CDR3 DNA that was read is TGTGCCAGCAGCTTAGGACAGGGTGGGTACTATGGC. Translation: CASSLGQGGYYG. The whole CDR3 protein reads CASSLGQGGYYGYTF.

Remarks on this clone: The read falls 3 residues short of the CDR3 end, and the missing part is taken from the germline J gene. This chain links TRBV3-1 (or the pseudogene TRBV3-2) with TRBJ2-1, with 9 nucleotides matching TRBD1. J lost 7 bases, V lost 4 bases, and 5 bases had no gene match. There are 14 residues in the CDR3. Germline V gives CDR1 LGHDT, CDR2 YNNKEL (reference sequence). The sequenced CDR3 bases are TGTGCCAGCAGCCGTTGGACAGGGGAGAATGAG. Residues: CASSRWTGENE. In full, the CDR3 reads CASSRWTGENEQFF.

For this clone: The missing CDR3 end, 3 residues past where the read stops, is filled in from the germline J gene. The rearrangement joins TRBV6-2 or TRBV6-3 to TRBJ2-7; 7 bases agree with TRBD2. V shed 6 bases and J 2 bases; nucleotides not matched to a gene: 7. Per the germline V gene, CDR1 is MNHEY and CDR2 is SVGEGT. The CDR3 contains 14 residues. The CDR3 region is CASSLSGAAYEQYF. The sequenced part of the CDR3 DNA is TGTGCCAGCAGCCTGAGCGGGGCGGCCTACGAG.

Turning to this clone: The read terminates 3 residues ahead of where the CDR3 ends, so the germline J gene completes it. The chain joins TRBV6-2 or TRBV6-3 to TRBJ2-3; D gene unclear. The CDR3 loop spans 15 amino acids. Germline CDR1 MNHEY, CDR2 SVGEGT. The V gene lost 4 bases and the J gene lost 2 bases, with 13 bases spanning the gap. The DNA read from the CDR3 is TGTGCCAGCAGTTCTCAAGCGTCTAACACAGATACG. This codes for CASSSQASNTDT. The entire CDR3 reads CASSSQASNTDTQYF.

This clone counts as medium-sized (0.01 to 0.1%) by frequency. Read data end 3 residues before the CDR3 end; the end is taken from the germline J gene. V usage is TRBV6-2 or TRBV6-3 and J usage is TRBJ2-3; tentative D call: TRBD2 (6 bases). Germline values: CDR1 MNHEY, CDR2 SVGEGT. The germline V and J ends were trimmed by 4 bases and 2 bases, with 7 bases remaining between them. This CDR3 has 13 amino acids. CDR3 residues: CASSWDFTDTQYF. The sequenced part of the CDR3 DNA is TGTGCCAGCAGTTGGGACTTCACAGATACG.

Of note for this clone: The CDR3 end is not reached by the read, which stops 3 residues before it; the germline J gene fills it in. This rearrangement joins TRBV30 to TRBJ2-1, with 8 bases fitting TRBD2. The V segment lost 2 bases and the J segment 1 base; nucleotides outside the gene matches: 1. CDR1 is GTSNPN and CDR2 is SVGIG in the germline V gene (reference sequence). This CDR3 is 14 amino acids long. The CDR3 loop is CAWSSGSSYNEQFF. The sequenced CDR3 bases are TGTGCCTGGAGTAGCGGGAGTTCCTACAATGAG.

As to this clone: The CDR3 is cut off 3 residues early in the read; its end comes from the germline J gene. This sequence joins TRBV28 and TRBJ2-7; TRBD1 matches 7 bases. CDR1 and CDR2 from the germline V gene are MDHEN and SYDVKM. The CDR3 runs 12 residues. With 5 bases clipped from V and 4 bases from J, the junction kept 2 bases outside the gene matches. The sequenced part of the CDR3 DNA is TGTGCCAGCAGTCGACAGGGTTACGAG. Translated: CASSRQGYE. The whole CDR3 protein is CASSRQGYEQYF. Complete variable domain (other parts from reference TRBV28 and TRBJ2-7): DVKVTQSSRYLVKRTGEKVFLECVQDMDHENMFWYRQDPGLGLRLIYFSYDVKMKEKGDIPEGYSVSREKKERFSLILESASTNQTSMYLCASSRQGYEQYFGPGTRLTVT.

CDR3 bases read: TGTGCCAGCAGCCAACCTCTCGTAGTCAGGGCTAGAGCATACTACGAG. It translates to CASSQPLVVRARAYYE. The CDR3 reads in full as CASSQPLVVRARAYYEQYF. The chain employs TRBV4-2 and TRBJ2-7, with a tentative D call TRBD1 (5 bases). Sequencing ends 3 residues short of the CDR3 end; the germline J gene provides the rest. V dropped 2 bases and J dropped 3 bases, with 26 bases sitting between them. CDR3 length: 19 amino acids. The germline V gene has CDR1 LGHNA and CDR2 YNFKEQ.

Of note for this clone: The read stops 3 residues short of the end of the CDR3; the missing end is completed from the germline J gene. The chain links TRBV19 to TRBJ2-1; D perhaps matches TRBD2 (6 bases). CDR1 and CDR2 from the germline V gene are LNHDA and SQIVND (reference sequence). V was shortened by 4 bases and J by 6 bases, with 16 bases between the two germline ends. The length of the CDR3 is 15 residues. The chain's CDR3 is CASSSGGDLFNEQFF. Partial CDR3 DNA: TGTGCCAGTAGTAGCGGCGGGGATTTGTTCAATGAG.

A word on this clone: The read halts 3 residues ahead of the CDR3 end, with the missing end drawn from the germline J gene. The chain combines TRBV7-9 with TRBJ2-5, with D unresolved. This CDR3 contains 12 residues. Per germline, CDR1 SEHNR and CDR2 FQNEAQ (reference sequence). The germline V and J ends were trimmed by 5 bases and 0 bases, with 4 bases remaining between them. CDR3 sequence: CASSRYQETQYF. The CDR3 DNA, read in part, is TGTGCCAGCAGCCGGTACCAAGAGACC.

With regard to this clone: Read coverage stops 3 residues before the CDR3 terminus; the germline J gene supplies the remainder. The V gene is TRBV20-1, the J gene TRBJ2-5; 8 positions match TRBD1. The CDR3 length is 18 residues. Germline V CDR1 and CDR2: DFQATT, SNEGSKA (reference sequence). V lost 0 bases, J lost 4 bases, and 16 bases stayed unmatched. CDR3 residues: CSARDLPRTGRSLETQYF. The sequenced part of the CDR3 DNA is TGCAGTGCTAGAGATCTCCCCAGGACAGGGAGGTCCCTAGAGACC.

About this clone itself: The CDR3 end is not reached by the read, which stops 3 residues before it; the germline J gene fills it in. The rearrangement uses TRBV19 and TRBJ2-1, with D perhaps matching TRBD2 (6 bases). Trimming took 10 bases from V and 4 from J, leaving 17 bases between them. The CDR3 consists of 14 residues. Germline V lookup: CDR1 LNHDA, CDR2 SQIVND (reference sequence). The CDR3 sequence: CATYQGLPYNEQFF. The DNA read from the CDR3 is TGTGCCACATATCAGGGACTGCCTTACAATGAG.

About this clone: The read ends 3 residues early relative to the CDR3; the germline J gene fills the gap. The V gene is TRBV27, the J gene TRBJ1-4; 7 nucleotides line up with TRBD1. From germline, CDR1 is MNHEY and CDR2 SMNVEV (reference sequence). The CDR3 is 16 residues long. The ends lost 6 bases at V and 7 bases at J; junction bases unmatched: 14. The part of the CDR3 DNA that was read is TGTGCCAGCAGACTAGAGACAGGGCACTCTGGTGAAAAA. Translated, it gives CASRLETGHSGEK. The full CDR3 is CASRLETGHSGEKLFF.

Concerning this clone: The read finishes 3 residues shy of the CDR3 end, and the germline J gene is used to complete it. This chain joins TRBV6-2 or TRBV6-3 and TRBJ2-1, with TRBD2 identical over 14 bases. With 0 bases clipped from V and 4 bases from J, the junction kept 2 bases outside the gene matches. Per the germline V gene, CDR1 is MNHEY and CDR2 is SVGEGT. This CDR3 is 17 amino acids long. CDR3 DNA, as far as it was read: TGTGCCAGCAGTTACTCGGGACTAGCGGGGGTTTACAATGAG. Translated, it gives CASSYSGLAGVYNE. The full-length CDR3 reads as CASSYSGLAGVYNEQFF.

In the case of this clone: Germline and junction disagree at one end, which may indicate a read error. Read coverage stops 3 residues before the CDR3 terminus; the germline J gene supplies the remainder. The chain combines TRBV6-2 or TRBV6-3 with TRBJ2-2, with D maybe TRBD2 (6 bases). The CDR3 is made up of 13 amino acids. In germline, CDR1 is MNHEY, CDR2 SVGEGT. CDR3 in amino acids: CASTRQYTGGLFF. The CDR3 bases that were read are TGTGCCAGCACCCGACAGTACACCGGGGGG.

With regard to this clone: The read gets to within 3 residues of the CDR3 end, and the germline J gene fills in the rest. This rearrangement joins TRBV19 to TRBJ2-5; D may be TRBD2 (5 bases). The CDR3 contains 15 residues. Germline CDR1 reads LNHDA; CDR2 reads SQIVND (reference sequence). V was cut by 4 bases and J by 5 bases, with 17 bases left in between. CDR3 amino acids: CASSTNLLVGETQYF. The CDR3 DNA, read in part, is TGTGCCAGTAGTACCAACCTACTAGTGGGGGAGACC.

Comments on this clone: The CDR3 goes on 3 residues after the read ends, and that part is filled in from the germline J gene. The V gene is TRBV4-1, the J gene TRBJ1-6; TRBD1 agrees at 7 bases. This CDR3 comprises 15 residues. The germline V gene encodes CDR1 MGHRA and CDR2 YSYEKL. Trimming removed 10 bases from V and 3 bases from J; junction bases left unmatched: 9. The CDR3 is CATMARQGYNSPLHF. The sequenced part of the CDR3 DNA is TGCGCCACCATGGCCCGACAGGGCTATAATTCACCC.

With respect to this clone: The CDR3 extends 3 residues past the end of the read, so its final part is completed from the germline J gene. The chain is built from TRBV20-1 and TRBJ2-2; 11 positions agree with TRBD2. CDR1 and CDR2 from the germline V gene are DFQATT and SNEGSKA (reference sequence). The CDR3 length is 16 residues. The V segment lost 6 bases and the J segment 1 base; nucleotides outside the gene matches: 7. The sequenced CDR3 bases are TGCAGTGCACGACCGGGACTAGCGGAGAACACCGGGGAG. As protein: CSARPGLAENTGE. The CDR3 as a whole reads CSARPGLAENTGELFF.

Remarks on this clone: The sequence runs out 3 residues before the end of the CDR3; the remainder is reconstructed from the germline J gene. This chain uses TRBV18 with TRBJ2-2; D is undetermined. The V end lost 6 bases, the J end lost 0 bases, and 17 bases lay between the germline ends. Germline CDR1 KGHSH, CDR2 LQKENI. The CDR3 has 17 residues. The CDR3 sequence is CASSPPPQASNTGELFF. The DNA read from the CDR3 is TGTGCCAGCTCCCCCCCTCCTCAAGCATCGAACACCGGGGAG.

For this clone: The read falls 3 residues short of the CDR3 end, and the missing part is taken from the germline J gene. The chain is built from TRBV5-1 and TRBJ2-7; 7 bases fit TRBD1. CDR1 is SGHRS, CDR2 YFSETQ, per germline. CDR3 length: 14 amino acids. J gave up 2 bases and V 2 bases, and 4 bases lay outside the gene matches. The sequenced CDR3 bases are TGCGCCAGCAGCTTCGGACAGGCTGCCTACGAG. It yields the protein CASSFGQAAYE. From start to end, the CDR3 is CASSFGQAAYEQYF.

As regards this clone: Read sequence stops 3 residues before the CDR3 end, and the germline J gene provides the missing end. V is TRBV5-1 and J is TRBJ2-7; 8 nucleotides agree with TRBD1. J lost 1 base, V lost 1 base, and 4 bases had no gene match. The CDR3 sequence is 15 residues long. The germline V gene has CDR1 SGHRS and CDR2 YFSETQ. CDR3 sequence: CASSLFQGASYEQYF. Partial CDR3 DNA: TGCGCCAGCAGCTTGTTCCAGGGGGCTTCCTACGAG.

Partial CDR3 DNA: TGTGCCAGCAGCTTAAGCAGGCCTGGAAACACC. Its translation: CASSLSRPGNT. The complete CDR3 sequence is CASSLSRPGNTIYF. The V gene is TRBV5-6, the J gene TRBJ1-3, with D unclear. The CDR3 is cut off 3 residues early in the read; its end comes from the germline J gene. This CDR3 is built from 14 residues. V was clipped by 2 bases and J by 2 bases, with 8 bases between them. Germline CDR1 and CDR2: SGHDT and YYEEEE.